This T cell receptor beta chain was sequenced in a study of PD-L1 blockade in urothelial cancer. At the level of the study: Atezolizumab at 1,200 mg intravenously every 3 weeks was started by patients around 2014. Blood was subjected to analysis at 3 weeks (second dose) and 6 weeks following treatment start. There were a median of approximately 150,000 T cells in blood samples.

Spiked synthetic TCR analogs estimated absolute template abundance per PCR. The method was immunoSEQ multiplex PCR; TCRdb's version includes in-frame clones alone and lacks a portion of them. The table includes fewer than 65,000 clones, around 84% detected once. Sample time point: pretreatment peripheral blood. V dropped 0 bases and J dropped 4 bases, with 10 bases sitting between them. There are 14 residues in the CDR3. Germline CDR1 and CDR2: SGHRS and YFSETQ. The specimen was PBMCs, collected around atezolizumab (anti-PD-L1) treatment. The origin of this receptor is a man in his 70s with urothelial cancer. The chain links TRBV5-1 to TRBJ1-1, with TRBD1 as a possible D gene (5 bases). CDR3: CASSLVAGGTEAFF. As DNA, the CDR3 is TGCGCCAGCAGCTTGGTTGCCGGGGGCACTGAAGCTTTCTTT. The whole variable domain, remainder taken from reference TRBV5-1 and TRBJ1-1, is KAGVTQTPRYLIKTRGQQVTLSCSPISGHRSVSWYQQTPGQGLQFLFEYFSETQRNKGNFPGRFSGRQFSNSRSEMNVSTLELGDSALYLCASSLVAGGTEAFFGQGTRLTVV.